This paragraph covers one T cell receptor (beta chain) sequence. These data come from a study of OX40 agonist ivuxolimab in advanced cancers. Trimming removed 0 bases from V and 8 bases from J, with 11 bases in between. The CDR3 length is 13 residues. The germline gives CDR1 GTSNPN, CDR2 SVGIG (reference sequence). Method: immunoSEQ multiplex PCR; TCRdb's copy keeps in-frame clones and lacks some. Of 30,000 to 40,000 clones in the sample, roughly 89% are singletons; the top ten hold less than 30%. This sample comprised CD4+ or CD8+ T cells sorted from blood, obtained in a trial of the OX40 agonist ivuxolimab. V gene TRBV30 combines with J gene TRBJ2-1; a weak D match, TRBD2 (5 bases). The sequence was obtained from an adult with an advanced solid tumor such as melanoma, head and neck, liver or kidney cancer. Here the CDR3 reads CAWSVSLAYEQFF. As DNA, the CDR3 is TGTGCCTGGAGTGTAAGCCTAGCATATGAGCAGTTCTTC.